These 22 T cell receptor beta chains were sequenced from one sample in a study of cytomegalovirus exposure and HLA in healthy donors. PCR employed 60 Vbeta and 13 Jbeta primers. Repertoires were generated with immunoSEQ multiplex PCR, while TCRdb's copy carries only in-frame clones and drops some. The sample has approximately 270,000 clones, 75% to 90% seen once; the top ten hold 0.3% to 0.35%. The material sequenced was PBMCs. The receptor source for this set is a girl under 10 years old in good health and CMV-seronegative.

The chain recombines TRBV5-1 with TRBJ2-3, with 13 nucleotides matching TRBD2. CDR1 is SGHRS and CDR2 is YFSETQ in the germline V gene. The CDR3 runs to 19 residues. V was clipped by 3 bases and J by 0 bases; unmatched bases: 10. Written as DNA, the CDR3 is TGCGCCAGCAGCTGGTTCCGACTAGCGGGGGGCTACAGCACAGATACGCAGTATTTT. Protein sequence: CASSWFRLAGGYSTDTQYF.

This clone occurred once. The chain links TRBV11-1 to TRBJ1-1, with D hard to call. Germline V gene data show CDR1 as SGHAT and CDR2 as FQDESV (reference sequence). The germline V and J ends were trimmed by 3 bases and 6 bases, with 11 bases remaining between them. This CDR3 region has 13 residues. CDR3 in amino acids: CASSFSPRAEAFF. CDR3 in DNA: TGTGCCAGCAGCTTTTCCCCGCGCGCTGAAGCTTTCTTT.

The genes are TRBV7-9 and TRBJ1-1, with D possibly matching TRBD1 (5 bases). The V end lost 1 base, the J end lost 8 bases, and 8 bases lay between the germline ends. CDR1 SEHNR and CDR2 FQNEAQ come from the germline V gene (reference sequence). The CDR3 runs to 12 residues. DNA for the CDR3: TGTGCCAGCAGCTTAGAAGCAGGGGAAGCTTTCTTT. This translates into CASSLEAGEAFF.

The chain couples TRBV28 to TRBJ2-1, with TRBD2 matching over 8 bases. This CDR3 is built from 13 residues. The germline gives CDR1 MDHEN, CDR2 SYDVKM. Trimming at V came to 9 bases and at J to 7 bases, leaving 8 bases not matched to a gene. This chain's CDR3 is CASDRGGSNEQFF. The CDR3 coding sequence is TGTGCCAGTGATCGGGGGGGCTCGAATGAGCAGTTCTTC. Complete variable domain (other parts from reference TRBV28 and TRBJ2-1): DVKVTQSSRYLVKRTGEKVFLECVQDMDHENMFWYRQDPGLGLRLIYFSYDVKMKEKGDIPEGYSVSREKKERFSLILESASTNQTSMYLCASDRGGSNEQFFGPGTRLTVL.

The rearrangement uses TRBV28 and TRBJ2-7, with D perhaps matching TRBD2 (5 bases). The CDR3 contains 13 residues. Trimming took 9 bases from V and 6 from J, leaving 18 bases between them. CDR1 and CDR2 from the germline V gene are MDHEN and SYDVKM. CDR3 bases: TGTGCCAGTGCACCGGACTCAAGGCGCGAGCAGTACTTC. This codes for CASAPDSRREQYF.

This chain connects TRBV19 to TRBJ2-7; 10 bases are shared with TRBD1. J gave up 3 bases and V 5 bases, and 4 bases lay outside the gene matches. The CDR3 runs 14 residues. Germline V gene sequence: CDR1 LNHDA, CDR2 SQIVND (reference sequence). The CDR3 bases are TGTGCCAGTAGTGCGAGGGACAGGGGCTACGAGCAGTACTTC. Translating it yields CASSARDRGYEQYF.

This sequence joins TRBV9 and TRBJ1-5; 8 bases agree with TRBD1. Losses at the gene ends were 7 bases for V and 0 bases for J; bases not matched to a gene: 12. Germline loops: CDR1 SGDLS, CDR2 YYNGEE. This CDR3 is built from 17 residues. The CDR3 sequence is CASLDPGGGISNQPQHF. CDR3 nucleotides: TGTGCCAGCCTAGATCCAGGGGGCGGAATTAGCAATCAGCCCCAGCATTTT.

This clone was observed a handful of times. The germline gene is not matched at one end of the junction; a read error may be the cause. The chain carries TRBV7-9 and TRBJ2-3; TRBD1 matches 8 bases. CDR3 length: 13 residues. Germline V gene lookup returns CDR1 SEHNR and CDR2 FQNEAQ (reference sequence). The CDR3 nucleotides read TGTGCCAGCAGCCCTTGGCGCCGGACAGGGTTCGATTTT. Its translation is CASSPWRRTGFDF.

This clone was counted a single time. V gene TRBV23-1 combines with J gene TRBJ2-7; 10 bases match TRBD1. TRBV23-1 is recorded as an ORF, its role being uncertain. The J segment lost 3 bases and the V segment lost 6 bases, leaving 5 bases of the junction unmatched. The CDR3 runs 14 residues. The CDR3: CASRHRDRGYEQYF. CDR3 nucleotides: TGCGCCAGCAGGCATCGGGACAGGGGCTACGAGCAGTACTTC.

This clone was picked up one time. The chain links TRBV7-9 to TRBJ2-3; no clear D. The germline V gene has CDR1 SEHNR and CDR2 FQNEAQ (reference sequence). V was pared by 0 bases and J by 6 bases, with 4 bases between. CDR3 length: 12 amino acids. This CDR3 is CASSLAPDTQYF. The CDR3 DNA reads TGTGCCAGCAGCTTAGCTCCGGATACGCAGTATTTT.

The rearrangement joins TRBV29-1 to TRBJ2-7, with TRBD1 matching 8 bases. The CDR3 loop spans 15 amino acids. Germline V CDR1 and CDR2: SQVTM, ANQGSEA. V lost 0 bases and J lost 4; bases outside the gene matches: 8. The CDR3 loop reads CSVEDGQGNMYEQYF. CDR3 sequence (DNA): TGCAGCGTTGAAGATGGACAGGGAAATATGTACGAGCAGTACTTC.

This clone was seen just once. V is TRBV19 and J is TRBJ2-3, with 8 nucleotides matching TRBD2. The CDR3 totals 15 residues. Germline CDR1 is LNHDA and CDR2 is SQIVND (reference sequence). J gave up 6 bases and V 9 bases, and 14 bases lay outside the gene matches. The CDR3 here is CASTGTSEHWDTQYF. The CDR3 bases are TGTGCCAGCACCGGGACTAGTGAACATTGGGATACGCAGTATTTT.

V is TRBV30 and J is TRBJ2-1, with TRBD2 identical over 11 bases. Germline CDR1 GTSNPN, CDR2 SVGIG (reference sequence). This CDR3 spans 18 amino acids. Unmatched junction bases numbered 15, after V lost 4 bases and J lost 4 bases. CDR3 protein: CAWISAGLAVSSYNEQFF. CDR3 sequence (DNA): TGTGCCTGGATTTCCGCGGGACTAGCGGTTTCCTCATACAATGAGCAGTTCTTC. The variable domain in full, completed from reference TRBV30 and TRBJ2-1, reads SQTIHQWPATLVQPVGSPLSLECTVEGTSNPNLYWYRQAAGRGLQLLFYSVGIGQISSEVPQNLSASRPQDRQFILSSKKLLLSDSGFYLCAWISAGLAVSSYNEQFFGPGTRLTVL.

The V call is TRBV28, the J call TRBJ2-2; TRBD2 matches at 10 bases. This CDR3 has 16 residues. CDR1 and CDR2 from the germline V gene are MDHEN and SYDVKM. Losses at the gene ends were 7 bases for V and 3 bases for J; bases not matched to a gene: 8. The chain's CDR3 is CASTLGAGGHTGELFF. CDR3 in DNA: TGTGCCAGCACCTTAGGAGCGGGAGGGCACACCGGGGAGCTGTTTTTT.

This chain joins TRBV30 and TRBJ1-1; 8 nucleotides agree with TRBD1. CDR3 size: 14 residues. J was trimmed by 7 bases and V by 2 bases; bases with no gene match: 9. Germline assignment: CDR1 GTSNPN and CDR2 SVGIG (reference sequence). DNA for the CDR3: TGTGCCTGGAGTCGCGGCAGGGGGCTTGTTGAAGCTTTCTTT. Translated: CAWSRGRGLVEAFF.

This chain uses TRBV7-6 with TRBJ2-2, with D possibly being TRBD2 (5 bases). Looked up from germline, CDR1 is SGHVS and CDR2 is FNYEAQ. CDR3 length: 14 residues. V was shortened by 6 bases and J by 6 bases, with 14 bases between the two germline ends. CDR3 nucleotides: TGTGCCAGCAGTTATGCGGGTGCGGCCGGGGAGCTGTTTTTT. Translated: CASSYAGAAGELFF.

The chain's CDR3 is CASSHGQAQETQYF. Here the CDR3 DNA reads TGTGCCAGCAGTCACGGACAGGCCCAAGAGACCCAGTACTTC. This chain connects TRBV28 to TRBJ2-5, with 7 bases identical to TRBD1. CDR1 and CDR2 from the germline V gene are MDHEN and SYDVKM. V lost 5 bases, J lost 1 base, and 4 bases stayed unmatched. The CDR3 spans 14 residues.

This clone was picked up a small number of times. This chain joins TRBV7-9 and TRBJ2-1; no clear D gene. The V end lost 10 bases, the J end lost 7 bases, and 11 bases lay between the germline ends. This CDR3 region has 11 residues. Germline V gene sequence: CDR1 SEHNR, CDR2 FQNEAQ (reference sequence). The CDR3 DNA sequence: TGTGCCATCCTAATAACGAATGAGCAGTTCTTC. Translating gives CAILITNEQFF.

This chain links TRBV6-5 with TRBJ2-3, with TRBD2 identical over 8 bases. V lost 4 bases and J lost 11; bases outside the gene matches: 17. The CDR3 runs to 16 residues. The V gene's germline CDR1 is MNHEY and CDR2 SVGAGI. The CDR3 DNA follows: TGTGCCAGCAGTTCCCTTAGCGGGATTCAGCTACTTAAGCAGTATTTT. Translated, it gives CASSSLSGIQLLKQYF.

This sequence joins TRBV5-8 and TRBJ1-4; no clear D gene. CDR1 and CDR2 (germline): SGHTS, YDEGEE. The CDR3 runs 15 residues. Trimming left V 4 bases short and J 8 bases short, with 18 bases between. The CDR3 sequence: CASSPRSAEGEKLFF. The CDR3 DNA reads TGTGCCAGCAGCCCCCGGTCAGCCGAGGGCGAAAAACTGTTTTTT. Full variable domain (rest looked up from reference TRBV5-8 and TRBJ1-4): EAGVTQSPTHLIKTRGQQATLRCSPISGHTSVYWYQQALGLGLQFLLWYDEGEERNRGNFPPRFSGRQFPNYSSELNVNALELEDSALYLCASSPRSAEGEKLFFGSGTQLSVL.

The V and J genes are TRBV5-1 and TRBJ2-3; 8 bases align to TRBD1. The length of the CDR3 is 16 residues. Germline trimming cut 2 bases from V and 1 base from J; bases unmatched to any gene: 6. Germline lookup yields CDR1 SGHRS and CDR2 YFSETQ. The CDR3 reads CASSLNPTGGTDTQYF. The CDR3 DNA follows: TGCGCCAGCAGCTTAAACCCGACAGGGGGCACAGATACGCAGTATTTT.

This rearrangement joins TRBV14 to TRBJ2-1, with D perhaps TRBD2 (5 bases). The V end was cut by 1 base, the J end by 0 bases, with 10 bases between. Looked up from germline, CDR1 is SGHDN and CDR2 is FVKESK. This CDR3 is 16 amino acids long. The CDR3 sequence is CASSQVRGSSYNEQFF. CDR3 bases: TGTGCCAGCAGCCAAGTTCGGGGTAGCTCCTACAATGAGCAGTTCTTC. Full variable domain (rest looked up from reference TRBV14 and TRBJ2-1): EAGVTQFPSHSVIEKGQTVTLRCDPISGHDNLYWYRRVMGKEIKFLLHFVKESKQDESGMPNNRFLAERTGGTYSTLKVQPAELEDSGVYFCASSQVRGSSYNEQFFGPGTRLTVL.